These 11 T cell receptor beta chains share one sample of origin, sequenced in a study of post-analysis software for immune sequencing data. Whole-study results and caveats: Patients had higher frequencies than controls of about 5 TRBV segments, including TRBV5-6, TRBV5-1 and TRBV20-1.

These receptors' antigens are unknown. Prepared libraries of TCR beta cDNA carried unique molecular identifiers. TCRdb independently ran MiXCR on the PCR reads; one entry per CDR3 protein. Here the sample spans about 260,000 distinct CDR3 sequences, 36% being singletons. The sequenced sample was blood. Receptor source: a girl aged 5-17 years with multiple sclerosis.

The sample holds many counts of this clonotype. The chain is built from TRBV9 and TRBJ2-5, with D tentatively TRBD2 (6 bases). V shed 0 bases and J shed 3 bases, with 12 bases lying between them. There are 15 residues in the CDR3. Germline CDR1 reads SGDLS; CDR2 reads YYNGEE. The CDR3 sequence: CASSVAGAFKETQYF. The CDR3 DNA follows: TGTGCCAGCAGCGTAGCGGGAGCGTTTAAAGAGACCCAGTACTTC.

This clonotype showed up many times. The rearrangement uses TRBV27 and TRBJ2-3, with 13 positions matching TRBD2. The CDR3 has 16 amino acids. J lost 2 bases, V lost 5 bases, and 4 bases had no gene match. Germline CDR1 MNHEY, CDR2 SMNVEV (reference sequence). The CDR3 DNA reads TGTGCCAGCAGTCCCGGGACTAGCGGGATCACAGATACGCAGTATTTT. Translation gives CASSPGTSGITDTQYF.

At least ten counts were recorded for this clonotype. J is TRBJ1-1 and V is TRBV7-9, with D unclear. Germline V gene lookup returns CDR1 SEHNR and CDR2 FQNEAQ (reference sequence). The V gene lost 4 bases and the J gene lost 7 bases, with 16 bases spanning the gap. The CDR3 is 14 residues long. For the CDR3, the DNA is TGTGCCAGCAGCTCAAATAGCGGGGAGGGTGAAGCTTTCTTT. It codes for CASSSNSGEGEAFF. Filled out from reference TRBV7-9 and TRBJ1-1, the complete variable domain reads DTGVSQNPRHKITKRGQNVTFRCDPISEHNRLYWYRQTLGQGPEFLTYFQNEAQLEKSRLLSDRFSAERPKGSFSTLEIQRTEQGDSAMYLCASSSNSGEGEAFFGQGTRLTVV.

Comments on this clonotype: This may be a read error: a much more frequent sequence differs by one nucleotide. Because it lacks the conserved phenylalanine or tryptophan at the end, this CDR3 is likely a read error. In DNA, the CDR3 is TGTGCCAGCAGTTTACTGGGGCTAGATACCAAAAACATTCAGTACTGC. It specifies CASSLLGLDTKNIQYC. The chain carries TRBV28 and TRBJ2-4; tentatively, D is TRBD1 (5 bases). The CDR3 covers 16 residues. Looked up from germline, CDR1 is MDHEN and CDR2 is SYDVKM. The V and J ends lost 2 bases and 2 bases respectively, with 13 bases between them.

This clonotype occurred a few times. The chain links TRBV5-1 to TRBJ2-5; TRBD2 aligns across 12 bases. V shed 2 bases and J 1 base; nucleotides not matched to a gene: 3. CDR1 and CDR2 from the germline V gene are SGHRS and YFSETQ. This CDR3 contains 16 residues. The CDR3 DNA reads TGCGCCAGCAGCTTTCTAGCGGGGGGGTCCCAAGAGACCCAGTACTTC. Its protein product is CASSFLAGGSQETQYF.

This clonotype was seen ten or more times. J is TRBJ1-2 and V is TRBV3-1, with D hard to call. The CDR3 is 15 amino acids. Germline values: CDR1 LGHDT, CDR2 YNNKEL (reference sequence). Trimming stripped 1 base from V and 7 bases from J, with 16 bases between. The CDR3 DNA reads TGTGCCAGCAGCCAAGTTCCCTTCTCATCTGGTGGCTACACCTTC. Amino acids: CASSQVPFSSGGYTF.

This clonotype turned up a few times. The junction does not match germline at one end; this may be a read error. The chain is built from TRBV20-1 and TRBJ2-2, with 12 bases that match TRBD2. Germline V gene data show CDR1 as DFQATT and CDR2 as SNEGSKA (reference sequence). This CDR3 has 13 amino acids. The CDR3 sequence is CSASGRAGGELFF. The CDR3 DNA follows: TGCAGCGCTAGCGGGAGGGCCGGCGGGGAGCTGTTTTTT.

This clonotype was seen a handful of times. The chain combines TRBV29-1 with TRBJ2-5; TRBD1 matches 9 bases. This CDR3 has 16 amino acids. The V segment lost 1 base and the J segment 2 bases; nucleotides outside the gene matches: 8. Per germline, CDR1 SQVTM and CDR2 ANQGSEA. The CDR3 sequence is CSVEARQGVLQETQYF. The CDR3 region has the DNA TGCAGCGTTGAAGCCAGACAGGGGGTTTTACAAGAGACCCAGTACTTC.

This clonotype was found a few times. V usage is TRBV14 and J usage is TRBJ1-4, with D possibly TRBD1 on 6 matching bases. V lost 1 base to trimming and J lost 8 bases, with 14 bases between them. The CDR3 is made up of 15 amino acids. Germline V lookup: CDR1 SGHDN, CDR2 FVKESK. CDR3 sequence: CASSQGITGREKLFF. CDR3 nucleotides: TGTGCCAGCAGCCAAGGGATAACAGGGCGAGAAAAACTGTTTTTT.

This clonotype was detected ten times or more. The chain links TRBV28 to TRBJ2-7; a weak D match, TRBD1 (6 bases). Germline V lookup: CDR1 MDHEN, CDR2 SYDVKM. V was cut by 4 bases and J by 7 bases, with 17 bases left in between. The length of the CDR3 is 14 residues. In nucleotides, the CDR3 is TGTGCCAGCAGTTCGCCCCACAGGGCGTGGGAGCAGTACTTC. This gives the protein CASSSPHRAWEQYF. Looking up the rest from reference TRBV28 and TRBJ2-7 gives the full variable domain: DVKVTQSSRYLVKRTGEKVFLECVQDMDHENMFWYRQDPGLGLRLIYFSYDVKMKEKGDIPEGYSVSREKKERFSLILESASTNQTSMYLCASSSPHRAWEQYFGPGTRLTVT.

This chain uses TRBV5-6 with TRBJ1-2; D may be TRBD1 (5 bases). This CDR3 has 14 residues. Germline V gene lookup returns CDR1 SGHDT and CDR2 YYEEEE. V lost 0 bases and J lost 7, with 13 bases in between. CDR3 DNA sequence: TGTGCCAGCAGCTTGGGACAGACGGTCTTTGGCTACACCTTC. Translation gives CASSLGQTVFGYTF.